This T cell receptor beta chain was captured by sequencing in a study of blood T cell repertoires in COVID-19. On the study more broadly: Specimens from acute and convalescent COVID-19 originated in the United States, Italy and Spain.

CDR1 and CDR2 (germline): LGHDT, YNNKEL (reference sequence). V shed 4 bases, J shed 3 bases, and the junction held 4 bases outside the gene matches. This CDR3 region has 14 residues. Original data processing: Estimation of nucleated cell counts relied on the amplification of reference gene primers. The data were produced by immunoSEQ multiplex PCR, yet TCRdb's version contains in-frame clones alone and is incomplete. The DNA was the basis for D and trimming; V, J and clone size are from that table. This table has 290,000 or so clones, approximately 82% appearing once. Cohort allocation depended upon clinical history that participants reported.

This rearrangement joins TRBV3-1 (or the pseudogene TRBV3-2) to TRBJ2-5; 8 bases line up with TRBD2. The sample was PBMCs or T cells enriched from blood (not recorded which). This TCR was sampled from a man in his forties who had been exposed to COVID-19. The CDR3, as DNA: TGTGCCAGCAGCCTGGGGACTAGTAAAGAGACCCAGTACTTC. The encoded protein is CASSLGTSKETQYF.